Shown below are 5 T cell receptor beta chains from a single sample sequenced in a study of T-cell memory formation after mild COVID-19. TCRdb recomputed calls from the 5' RACE reads with MiXCR, one row per CDR3 protein. The profile shows a few hundred thousand distinct CDR3 sequences, about a sixth of them singletons. The sample was PBMCs or a T cell subset sorted from them (not recorded which). All receptors come from a man younger than 35 who had mild COVID-19 (a few samples of this study predate the infection). Cell type and time point are not known.

This chain uses TRBV9 with TRBJ2-1; maybe TRBD1 (5 bases). Trimming took off 3 bases at V and 13 bases at J, with 11 bases between the two ends. CDR3 size: 11 residues. Per the germline V gene, CDR1 is SGDLS and CDR2 is YYNGEE. The CDR3 loop reads CASSEGAVQFF. CDR3 nucleotide sequence: TGTGCCAGCAGCGAAGGGGCGGTCCAGTTCTTC. Looking up the rest from reference TRBV9 and TRBJ2-1 gives the full variable domain: DSGVTQTPKHLITATGQRVTLRCSPRSGDLSVYWYQQSLDQGLQFLIQYYNGEERAKGNILERFSAQQFPDLHSELNLSSLELGDSALYFCASSEGAVQFFGPGTRLTVL.

The V and J genes are TRBV12-3 or TRBV12-4 and TRBJ1-2; D uncertain. V was shortened by 7 bases and J by 8 bases, with 11 bases between the two germline ends. The CDR3 covers 11 residues. CDR3 in amino acids: CASTGLLGYTF. The CDR3 coding sequence is TGTGCCAGCACGGGCCTTTTAGGCTACACCTTC.

The chain is built from TRBV7-8 and TRBJ2-1; 7 bases are a match to TRBD1. CDR3 length: 12 amino acids. With 10 bases clipped from V and 9 bases from J, the junction kept 9 bases outside the gene matches. The germline gives CDR1 SGHVS, CDR2 FQNEAQ. This CDR3 is CAISGAGGEQFF. The CDR3 DNA sequence: TGTGCCATATCAGGGGCAGGGGGTGAGCAGTTCTTC.

This clonotype has more than one count but fewer than ten. The chain has TRBV6-1 and TRBJ2-4; TRBD2 matches at 7 bases. The V gene end was trimmed by 1 base and the J gene end by 7 bases; junction bases not matched to a gene: 7. Germline values: CDR1 MNHNS, CDR2 SASEGT. The length of the CDR3 is 15 residues. CDR3 sequence reads: CASSEEWEGLNIQYF. CDR3 bases: TGTGCCAGCAGTGAAGAATGGGAGGGGTTGAACATTCAGTACTTC.

This clonotype has a count of ten or more. The chain carries TRBV6-5 and TRBJ2-1; the D gene is possibly TRBD1 (5 bases). Trimming left V 5 bases short and J 8 bases short, with 7 bases between. The CDR3 is 11 residues long. In germline, CDR1 is MNHEY, CDR2 SVGAGI. The CDR3 sequence is CASSDSYEQFF. The CDR3 DNA is TGTGCCAGCAGTGACAGCTATGAGCAGTTCTTC.